The text below deals with one T cell receptor (beta chain). What it binds is unknown. The germline CDR1 and CDR2 sequences are MNHEY and SVGAGI. V gave up 5 bases and J gave up 7 bases; unmatched junction bases: 5. This CDR3 is 14 amino acids long. The entry originates in a study of shared clonotypes between healthy human individuals. Study-level findings and limits: Memory subsets had estimated richness that was generally smaller than that of naive subsets.

Repertoires were generated with immunoSEQ multiplex PCR, while TCRdb's copy carries only in-frame clones and drops some. The sample shows under 2.5 million clones, 85% to 95% of them seen only once. Sequenced input: naive CD4+ T cells from PBMCs. Described subset: CD45RA+ positively selected. The J gene is TRBJ1-4, the V gene TRBV6-5; TRBD1 matches 9 bases. The TCR comes from a man aged 18 to 29 in good health. Some clones in this sample may be carry-over from other donors' samples. DNA for the CDR3: TGTGCCAGCAGTGGACAGGGGAAGGGTGAAAAACTGTTTTTT. Its protein product is CASSGQGKGEKLFF.